These 8 T cell receptor beta chains share one sample of origin, sequenced in a study of cytomegalovirus exposure and HLA in healthy donors. PCR amplification relied on 60 Vbeta primers (plus 13 Jbeta primers). TCRdb keeps only in-frame clones here, not all; method: immunoSEQ multiplex PCR. The table lists approximately 200,000 clones, around 83% of them singletons, with under 7.5% in the top ten. Sample: PBMCs. These TCRs come from a woman between 50 and 59 years old in good health and CMV-seropositive.

The genes are TRBV5-4 and TRBJ2-5, with 7 positions matching TRBD2. Germline V gives CDR1 SGHNT, CDR2 YYREEE (reference sequence). The CDR3 loop spans 15 amino acids. With 6 bases clipped from V and 5 bases from J, the junction kept 13 bases outside the gene matches. CDR3 region: CASTTRTSAEETQYF. CDR3 nucleotide sequence: TGTGCCAGCACCACGAGAACTAGCGCGGAGGAGACCCAGTACTTC.

The chain links TRBV5-1 to TRBJ2-3; D is possibly TRBD2 (6 bases). Trimming took 5 bases from V and 6 from J, leaving 16 bases between them. The CDR3 covers 14 residues. The V gene's germline CDR1 is SGHRS and CDR2 YFSETQ. In DNA, the CDR3 is TGCGCCAGCAGGGCGGGGACTGAGGGGGATACGCAGTATTTT. Its protein is CASRAGTEGDTQYF.

The chain links TRBV19 to TRBJ2-7; 7 bases agree with TRBD2. Germline values: CDR1 LNHDA, CDR2 SQIVND (reference sequence). V was pared by 5 bases and J by 12 bases, with 13 bases of the junction left unmatched. The CDR3 spans 13 residues. CDR3 protein: CASSPLAGLGRYF. Written as DNA, the CDR3 is TGTGCCAGTAGTCCCTTAGCGGGTCTCGGCCGGTACTTC.

J is TRBJ2-3 and V is TRBV20-1, with a weak D call TRBD2 (6 bases). In germline, CDR1 is DFQATT, CDR2 SNEGSKA (reference sequence). The CDR3 consists of 11 residues. The CDR3 coding sequence is TGCGGCAGACTAGGGCCAGATACGCAGTATTTT. Translation: CGRLGPDTQYF.

The chain carries TRBV18 and TRBJ2-2; D unclear. V gave up 3 bases and J gave up 0 bases, with 5 bases separating them. Germline CDR1 and CDR2: KGHSH and LQKENI. This CDR3 spans 14 amino acids. CDR3 loop: CASSPGPNTGELFF. CDR3 in DNA: TGTGCCAGCTCACCGGGCCCGAACACCGGGGAGCTGTTTTTT.

The chain has TRBV30 and TRBJ2-1, with 11 bases fitting TRBD2. The CDR3 is made up of 13 amino acids. Germline trimming cut 5 bases from V and 9 bases from J; bases unmatched to any gene: 6. From germline, CDR1 is GTSNPN and CDR2 SVGIG (reference sequence). The CDR3 DNA sequence: TGTGCCTGGGAACTAGCGGGAGAGAGTGAGCAGTTCTTC. Its translation: CAWELAGESEQFF.

This chain uses TRBV5-1 with TRBJ2-5, with D hard to call. The last part of the DNA fits TRBJ2-7 better; the J call may be wrong. CDR3 length: 14 amino acids. CDR1 SGHRS and CDR2 YFSETQ come from the germline V gene. The CDR3 bases are TGCGCCAGCAACCCCTTCCCCCTATCCTACGAGCAGTACTTC. It translates to CASNPFPLSYEQYF.

The chain links TRBV6-5 to TRBJ2-3, with D possibly matching TRBD2 (6 bases). Germline V lookup: CDR1 MNHEY, CDR2 SVGAGI. This CDR3 spans 15 amino acids. With 2 bases removed from V and 0 bases from J, the gap between germline ends came to 9 bases. The chain's CDR3 is CASSYGGTSTDTQYF. The CDR3 coding sequence is TGTGCCAGCAGTTACGGGGGGACTAGCACAGATACGCAGTATTTT.